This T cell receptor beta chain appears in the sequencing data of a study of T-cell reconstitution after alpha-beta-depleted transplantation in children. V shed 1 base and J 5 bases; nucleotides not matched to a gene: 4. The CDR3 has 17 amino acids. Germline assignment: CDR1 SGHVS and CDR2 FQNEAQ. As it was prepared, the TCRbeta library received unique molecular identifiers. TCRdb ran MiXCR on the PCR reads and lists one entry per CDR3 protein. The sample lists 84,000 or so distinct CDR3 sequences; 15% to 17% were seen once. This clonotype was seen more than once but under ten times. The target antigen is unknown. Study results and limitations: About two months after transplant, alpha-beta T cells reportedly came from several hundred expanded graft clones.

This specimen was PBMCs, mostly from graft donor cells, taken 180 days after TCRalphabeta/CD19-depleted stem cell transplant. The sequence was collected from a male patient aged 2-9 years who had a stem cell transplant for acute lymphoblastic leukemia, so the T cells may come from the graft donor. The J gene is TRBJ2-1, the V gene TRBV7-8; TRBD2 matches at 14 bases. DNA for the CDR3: TGTGCCAGCAGCTTAGTTCGGACTAGCGGGGGGAACAATGAGCAGTTCTTC. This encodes CASSLVRTSGGNNEQFF.